This record concerns one TCR beta chain sequence. Its cognate antigen is unknown. TCRdb reanalysed the 5' RACE reads using MiXCR and keeps one entry per CDR3 protein. The sample lists 300,000 or so distinct CDR3 sequences, 15% to 20% occurring once. Trimming shortened V by 6 bases and J by 6 bases, and 11 bases separated the two germline ends. Per the germline V gene, CDR1 is DFQATT and CDR2 is SNEGSKA (reference sequence). The length of the CDR3 is 12 residues. These data come from a study of T-cell memory formation after mild COVID-19. Study results and caveats: Detection of some responders pre-infection suggested pre-existing cross-reactive memory T cells participated. A second wave of clones peaked on day 37, and their SARS-CoV-2 specificity went unconfirmed. Those CD4+ clones that contracted were mainly in CM and EM (CD8+ ones in EMRA). Whereas later expanders leaned CD4+, clones contracting day 15 to 85 showed a balanced CD4/CD8 makeup.

The clonotype comes from a man in his late teens or twenties who had mild COVID-19 (a few samples of this study predate the infection). Cell type and time point are not known. The gene calls are TRBV20-1 and TRBJ1-4, with D perhaps TRBD1 (6 bases). Specimen: PBMCs or a T cell subset sorted from them (not recorded which). The CDR3 DNA is TGCAGTGCCAGGACAGTAGATGAAAAACTGTTTTTT. This gives the protein CSARTVDEKLFF.